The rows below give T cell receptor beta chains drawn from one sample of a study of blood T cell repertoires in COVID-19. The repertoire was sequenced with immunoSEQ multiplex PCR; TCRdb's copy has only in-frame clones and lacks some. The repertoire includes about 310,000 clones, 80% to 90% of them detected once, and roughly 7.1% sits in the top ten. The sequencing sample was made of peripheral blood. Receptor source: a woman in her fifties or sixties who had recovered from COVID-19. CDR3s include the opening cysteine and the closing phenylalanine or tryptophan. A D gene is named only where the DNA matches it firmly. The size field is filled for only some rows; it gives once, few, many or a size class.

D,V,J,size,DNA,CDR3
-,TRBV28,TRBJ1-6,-,TGTGCCAGCAGCGTAGGGGCCAGGGTCAATTCACCCCTCCACTTT,CASSVGARVNSPLHF
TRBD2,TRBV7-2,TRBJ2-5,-,TGTGCCAGCAGCGTGCGGGCTAGCGGGAGTGAGACCCAGTACTTC,CASSVRASGSETQYF
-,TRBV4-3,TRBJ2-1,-,TGCGCCAGCAGCCAGTCCTTGGGCATCGGTGAGCAGTTCTTC,CASSQSLGIGEQFF
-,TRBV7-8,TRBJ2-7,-,TGTGCCAGCAGCTTAGCCCATAGCGGACCTTTGGAGCAGTACTTC,CASSLAHSGPLEQYF
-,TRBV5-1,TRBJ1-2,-,TGCGCCAGCAGCACAAGCCGGGACATGGGCCATGGCTACACCTTC,CASSTSRDMGHGYTF
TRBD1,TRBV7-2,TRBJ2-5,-,TGTGCCAGCAGTTGGTCCAGGGGGGAGACCCAGTACTTC,CASSWSRGETQYF
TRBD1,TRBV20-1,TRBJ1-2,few,TGCAGTGCTAGTGCGGGACAGGGGAGACCAGGGTATGGCTACACCTTC,CSASAGQGRPGYGYTF
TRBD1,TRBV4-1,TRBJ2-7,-,TGCGCCAGCAGCCAGACAGGGAACGAGCAGTACTTC,CASSQTGNEQYF
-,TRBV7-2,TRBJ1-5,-,TGTGCCAGCAGCTTAGCGCTTTTGGACAGAGATCAGCCCCAGCATTTT,CASSLALLDRDQPQHF
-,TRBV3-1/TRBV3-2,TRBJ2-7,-,TGTGCCAGCAGCCAATCCGACAGGCCCGAGCAGTACTTC,CASSQSDRPEQYF
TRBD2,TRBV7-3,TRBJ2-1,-,TGTGCCAGCAGCTTCACTAGCGGGACAAGCAATGAGCAGTTCTTC,CASSFTSGTSNEQFF
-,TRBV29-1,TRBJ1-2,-,TGCAGCATCCGAGTTGGTCTGGGAGGGGAGGATGGCTACACCTTC,CSIRVGLGGEDGYTF
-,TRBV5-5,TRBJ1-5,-,TGTGCCAGCAGCTTGACAGGATATAGCAATCAGCCCCAGCATTTT,CASSLTGYSNQPQHF
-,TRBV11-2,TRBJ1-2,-,TGTGCCAGCAGCTTAACTCCGGGGGGAGATGGCTACACCTTC,CASSLTPGGDGYTF
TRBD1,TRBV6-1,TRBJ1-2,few,TGTGCCAGCACTCCTCAAGGAGGGGGCGTACATGGCTACACCTTC,CASTPQGGGVHGYTF
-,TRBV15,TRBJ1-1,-,TGTGCCACCAGCAGAGGGGAGGGGAGGGACACTGAAGCTTTCTTT,CATSRGEGRDTEAFF
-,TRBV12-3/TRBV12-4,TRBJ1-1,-,TGTGCCAGCATTGGACAGTTGAACACTGAAGCTTTCTTT,CASIGQLNTEAFF